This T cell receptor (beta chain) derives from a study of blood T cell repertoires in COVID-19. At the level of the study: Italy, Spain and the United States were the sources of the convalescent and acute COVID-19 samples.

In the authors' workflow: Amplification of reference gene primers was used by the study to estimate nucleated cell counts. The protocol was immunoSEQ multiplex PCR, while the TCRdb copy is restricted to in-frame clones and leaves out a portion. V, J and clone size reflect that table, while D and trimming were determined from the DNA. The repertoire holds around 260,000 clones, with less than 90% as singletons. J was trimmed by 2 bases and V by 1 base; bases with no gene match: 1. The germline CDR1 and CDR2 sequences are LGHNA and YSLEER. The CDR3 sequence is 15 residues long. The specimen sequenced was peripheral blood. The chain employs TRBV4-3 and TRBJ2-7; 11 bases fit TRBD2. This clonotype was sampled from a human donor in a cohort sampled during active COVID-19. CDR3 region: CASSQATSGTYEQYF. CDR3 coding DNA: TGCGCCAGCAGCCAAGCGACTAGCGGGACCTACGAGCAGTACTTC.